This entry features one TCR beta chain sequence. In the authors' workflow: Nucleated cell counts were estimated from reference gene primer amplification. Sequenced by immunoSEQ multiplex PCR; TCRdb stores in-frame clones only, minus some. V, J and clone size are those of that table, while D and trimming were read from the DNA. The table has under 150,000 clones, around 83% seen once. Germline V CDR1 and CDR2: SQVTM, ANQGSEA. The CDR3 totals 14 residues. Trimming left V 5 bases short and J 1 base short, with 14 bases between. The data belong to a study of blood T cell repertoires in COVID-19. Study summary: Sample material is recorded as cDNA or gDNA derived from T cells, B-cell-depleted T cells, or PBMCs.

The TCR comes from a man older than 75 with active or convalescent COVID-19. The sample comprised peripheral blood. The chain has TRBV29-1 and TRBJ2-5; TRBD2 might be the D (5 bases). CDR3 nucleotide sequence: TGCAGCGTTCGCTTCCTAGCCTTCCAAGAGACCCAGTACTTC. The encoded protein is CSVRFLAFQETQYF.